The T cell receptor beta chain described here comes from a study of T-cell memory formation after mild COVID-19. Overall study results and limits: Largely, contracting CD4+ clones fell within CM and EM, and contracting CD8+ clones within EMRA.

This CDR3 is built from 15 residues. With 2 bases removed from V and 2 bases from J, the gap between germline ends came to 15 bases. Germline-derived CDR1 and CDR2 are GTSNPN and SVGIG (reference sequence). As regards this clonotype: Its antigen is not known.

TCRdb itself ran the 5' RACE reads through MiXCR, one entry per CDR3 protein. The table includes 250,000 to 350,000 distinct CDR3 sequences, roughly 15% detected once. The J gene is TRBJ1-2, the V gene TRBV30; D is perhaps TRBD1 (5 bases). This sequence was found in a man aged 18-30 years who had mild COVID-19 (a few samples of this study predate the infection). Cell type and time point are not known. Sequenced: PBMCs or a T cell subset sorted from them (not recorded which). CDR3 protein: CAWSPKGAPNYGYTF. The CDR3 nucleotides read TGTGCCTGGAGTCCTAAAGGGGCCCCCAACTATGGCTACACCTTC. Full variable domain (missing parts from reference TRBV30 and TRBJ1-2): SQTIHQWPATLVQPVGSPLSLECTVEGTSNPNLYWYRQAAGRGLQLLFYSVGIGQISSEVPQNLSASRPQDRQFILSSKKLLLSDSGFYLCAWSPKGAPNYGYTFGSGTRLTVV.